These 10 T cell receptor beta chains were sequenced from one sample in a study of cytomegalovirus exposure and HLA in healthy donors. PCR used 60 Vbeta primers and 13 Jbeta primers. Produced via immunoSEQ multiplex PCR; TCRdb's table is partial and in-frame only. Counted here are about 100,000 clones, 60% to 80% occurring once; the ten biggest clones make up under 20%. The sequenced material came from PBMCs. The receptors originated from a woman aged 55-69 years in good health and CMV-seropositive.

The chain links TRBV10-1 to TRBJ2-7; 7 positions match TRBD2. This CDR3 has 14 residues. V trimming: 3 bases; J trimming: 2 bases; junction bases outside the gene matches: 4. The V gene's germline CDR1 is WNHNN and CDR2 SYGVQD (reference sequence). CDR3 sequence: CASSDTGGPYEQYF. The CDR3 nucleotides are TGCGCCAGCAGTGATACGGGAGGCCCCTACGAGCAGTACTTC.

This clone is a singleton in its sample. The chain couples TRBV29-1 to TRBJ2-1; 10 bases match TRBD2. With 3 bases clipped from V and 6 bases from J, the junction kept 5 bases outside the gene matches. Germline CDR1 and CDR2: SQVTM and ANQGSEA. The CDR3 runs to 14 residues. The CDR3 DNA sequence: TGCAGCGTTGAGAGCGGGAGGGCCCCCAATGAGCAGTTCTTC. Amino acid sequence: CSVESGRAPNEQFF.

The chain joins TRBV6-5 to TRBJ1-2; TRBD1 is a possible D gene (6 bases). This CDR3 has 12 residues. Germline V CDR1 and CDR2: MNHEY, SVGAGI. V lost 6 bases and J 8 bases, leaving 13 bases between the germline ends. Here the CDR3 reads CASSFTGRGYTF. CDR3 nucleotides: TGTGCCAGCAGCTTCACAGGGCGAGGCTACACCTTC.

This chain connects TRBV9 to TRBJ1-2; TRBD1 matches at 9 bases. The CDR3 spans 14 residues. Germline V lookup: CDR1 SGDLS, CDR2 YYNGEE. V shed 8 bases and J 6 bases; nucleotides not matched to a gene: 11. The CDR3 DNA follows: TGTGCCAGAGGGACAGGGAAGATCCGTAATGGCTACACCTTC. Amino acid sequence: CARGTGKIRNGYTF.

The chain has TRBV2 and TRBJ2-5; possible D gene TRBD2, 6 bases. Trimming pared 8 bases from V and 5 bases from J, leaving 9 bases between. Per germline, CDR1 SNHLY and CDR2 FYNNEI. The CDR3 runs 11 residues. The CDR3: CASGGLETQYF. DNA for the CDR3: TGTGCCAGCGGGGGGTTGGAGACCCAGTACTTC.

V and J are TRBV9 and TRBJ2-7, with TRBD1 matching over 8 bases. The CDR3 sequence is 14 residues long. Germline CDR1 reads SGDLS; CDR2 reads YYNGEE. V shed 3 bases and J 4 bases; nucleotides not matched to a gene: 6. CDR3 amino acids: CASSEGQATYEQYF. CDR3 DNA: TGTGCCAGCAGCGAGGGACAGGCAACTTACGAGCAGTACTTC.

This chain joins TRBV11-1 and TRBJ2-7; 8 bases match TRBD1. Per the germline V gene, CDR1 is SGHAT and CDR2 is FQDESV (reference sequence). This CDR3 contains 14 residues. After removal of 8 bases from V and 0 bases from J, the junction contained 6 bases not matched to a gene. CDR3 sequence (DNA): TGTGCCAGCCGAGGACAGGGAAGCTCCTACGAGCAGTACTTC. This sequence encodes CASRGQGSSYEQYF.

The chain employs TRBV7-6 and TRBJ2-1; 7 nucleotides agree with TRBD2. From germline, CDR1 is SGHVS and CDR2 FNYEAQ. This CDR3 has 15 residues. V dropped 6 bases and J dropped 6; count of bases not matched to a gene: 11. The DNA of the CDR3 is TGTGCCAGCAGTATAATCCGGGGGGACCTCAATGAGCAGTTCTTC. As protein: CASSIIRGDLNEQFF.

This chain uses TRBV5-1 with TRBJ2-5; 7 bases are a match to TRBD2. V lost 0 bases and J lost 11; bases outside the gene matches: 13. Per germline, CDR1 SGHRS and CDR2 YFSETQ. The CDR3 has 15 amino acids. DNA for the CDR3: TGCGCCAGCAGCTTGGCCGGGGGGAGCTATGTGCAGCAGTACTTC. This translates into CASSLAGGSYVQQYF. Full variable domain (rest looked up from reference TRBV5-1 and TRBJ2-5): KAGVTQTPRYLIKTRGQQVTLSCSPISGHRSVSWYQQTPGQGLQFLFEYFSETQRNKGNFPGRFSGRQFSNSRSEMNVSTLELGDSALYLCASSLAGGSYVQQYFGPGTRLLVL.

The genes are TRBV7-3 and TRBJ2-1; D not certain. Trimming stripped 0 bases from V and 6 bases from J, with 9 bases between. CDR1 and CDR2 from the germline V gene are SGHTA and FQGTGA. The CDR3 is 14 residues long. The CDR3: CASSLTALGNEQFF. The CDR3 DNA reads as TGTGCCAGCAGCTTAACAGCCCTAGGCAATGAGCAGTTCTTC.